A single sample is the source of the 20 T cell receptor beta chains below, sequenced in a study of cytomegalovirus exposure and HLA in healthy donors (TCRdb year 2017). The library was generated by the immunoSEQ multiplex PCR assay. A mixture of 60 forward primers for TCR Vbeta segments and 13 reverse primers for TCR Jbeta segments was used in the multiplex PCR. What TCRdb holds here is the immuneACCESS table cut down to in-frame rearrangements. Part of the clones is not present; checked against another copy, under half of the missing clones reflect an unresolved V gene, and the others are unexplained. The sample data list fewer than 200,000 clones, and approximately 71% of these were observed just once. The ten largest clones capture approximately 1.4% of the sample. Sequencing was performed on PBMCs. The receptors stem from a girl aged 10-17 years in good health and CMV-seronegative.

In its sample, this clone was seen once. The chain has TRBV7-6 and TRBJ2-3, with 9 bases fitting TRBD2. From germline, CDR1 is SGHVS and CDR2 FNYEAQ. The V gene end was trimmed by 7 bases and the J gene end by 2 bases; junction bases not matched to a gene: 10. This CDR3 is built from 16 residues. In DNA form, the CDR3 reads TGTGCCAGCATCTTGGGGCGGGGGGGAGACACAGATACGCAGTATTTT. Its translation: CASILGRGGDTDTQYF.

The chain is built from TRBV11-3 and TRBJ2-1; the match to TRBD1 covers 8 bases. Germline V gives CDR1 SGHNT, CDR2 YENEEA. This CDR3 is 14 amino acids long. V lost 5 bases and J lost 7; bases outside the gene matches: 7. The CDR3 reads CASSIGTGENEQFF. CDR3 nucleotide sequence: TGTGCCAGCAGCATCGGGACAGGAGAGAATGAGCAGTTCTTC. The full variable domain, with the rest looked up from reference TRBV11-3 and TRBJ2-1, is EAGVVQSPRYKIIEKKQPVAFWCNPISGHNTLYWYLQNLGQGPELLIRYENEEAVDDSQLPKDRFSAERLKGVDSTLKIQPAELGDSAVYLCASSIGTGENEQFFGPGTRLTVL.

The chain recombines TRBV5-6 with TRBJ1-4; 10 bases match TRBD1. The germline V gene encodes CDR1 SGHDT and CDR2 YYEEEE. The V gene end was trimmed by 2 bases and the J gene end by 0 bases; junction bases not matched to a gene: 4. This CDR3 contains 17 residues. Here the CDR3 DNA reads TGTGCCAGCAGCTTAGACAGGGGGCTTGCAACTAATGAAAAACTGTTTTTT. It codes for CASSLDRGLATNEKLFF.

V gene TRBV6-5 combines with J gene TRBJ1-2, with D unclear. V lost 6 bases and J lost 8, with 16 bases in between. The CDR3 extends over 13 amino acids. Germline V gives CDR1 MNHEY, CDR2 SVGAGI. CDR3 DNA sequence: TGTGCCAGCAGCCCGCCCAGTCTGGTGGGCTACACCTTC. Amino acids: CASSPPSLVGYTF.

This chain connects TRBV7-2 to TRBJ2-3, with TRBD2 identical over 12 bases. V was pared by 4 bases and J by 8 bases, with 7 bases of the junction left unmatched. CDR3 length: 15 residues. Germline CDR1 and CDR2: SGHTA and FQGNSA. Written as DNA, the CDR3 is TGTGCCAGCAGCTCTAGCGGGGGGGCCTGGGGTACGCAGTATTTT. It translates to CASSSSGGAWGTQYF.

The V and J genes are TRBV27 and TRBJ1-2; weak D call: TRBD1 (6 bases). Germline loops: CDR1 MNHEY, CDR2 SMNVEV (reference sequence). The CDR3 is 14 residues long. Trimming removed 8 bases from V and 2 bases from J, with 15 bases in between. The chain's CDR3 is CASRLQGTNYGYTF. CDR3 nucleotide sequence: TGTGCCAGCCGCCTACAGGGAACAAACTATGGCTACACCTTC.

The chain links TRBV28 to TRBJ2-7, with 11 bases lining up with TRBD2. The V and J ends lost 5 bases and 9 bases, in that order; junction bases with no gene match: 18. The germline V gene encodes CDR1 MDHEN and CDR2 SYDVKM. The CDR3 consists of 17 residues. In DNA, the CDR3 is TGTGCCAGCAGTAGCGAGGGGACTAGCGGCCTCCTAGGCCGGCAGTACTTC. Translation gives CASSSEGTSGLLGRQYF. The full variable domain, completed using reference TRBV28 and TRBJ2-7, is DVKVTQSSRYLVKRTGEKVFLECVQDMDHENMFWYRQDPGLGLRLIYFSYDVKMKEKGDIPEGYSVSREKKERFSLILESASTNQTSMYLCASSSEGTSGLLGRQYFGPGTRLTVT.

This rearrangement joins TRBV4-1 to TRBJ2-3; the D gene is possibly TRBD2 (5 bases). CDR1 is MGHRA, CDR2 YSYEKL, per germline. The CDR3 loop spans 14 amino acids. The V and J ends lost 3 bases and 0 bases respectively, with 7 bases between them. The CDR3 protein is CASSQTGSTDTQYF. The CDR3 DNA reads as TGCGCCAGCAGCCAGACGGGGAGCACAGATACGCAGTATTTT.

In DNA, the CDR3 is TGTGCCAGCTCAGGCTCCCCAGATACGCAGTATTTT. This translates into CASSGSPDTQYF. The chain links TRBV18 to TRBJ2-3; D unclear. The germline V gene has CDR1 KGHSH and CDR2 LQKENI. Trimming removed 5 bases at V and 4 bases at J, with 7 bases between. The CDR3 sequence is 12 residues long.

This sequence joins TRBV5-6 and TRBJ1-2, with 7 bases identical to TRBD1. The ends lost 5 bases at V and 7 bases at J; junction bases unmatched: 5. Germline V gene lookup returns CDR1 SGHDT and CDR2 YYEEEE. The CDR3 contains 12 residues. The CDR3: CASSLNRGGYTF. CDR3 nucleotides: TGTGCCAGCAGTTTGAACAGGGGTGGCTACACCTTC.

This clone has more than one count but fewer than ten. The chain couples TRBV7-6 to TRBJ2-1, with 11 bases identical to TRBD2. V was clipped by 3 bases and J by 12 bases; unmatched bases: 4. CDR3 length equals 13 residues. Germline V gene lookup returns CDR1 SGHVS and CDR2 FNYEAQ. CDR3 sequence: CASSFLAGGPQFF. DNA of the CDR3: TGTGCCAGCAGCTTTCTAGCGGGGGGACCGCAGTTCTTC.

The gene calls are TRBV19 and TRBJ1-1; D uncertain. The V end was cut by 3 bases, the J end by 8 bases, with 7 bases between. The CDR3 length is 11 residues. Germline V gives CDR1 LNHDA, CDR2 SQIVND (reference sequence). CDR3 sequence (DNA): TGTGCCAGTAGTATCCTAACCGAAGCTTTCTTT. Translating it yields CASSILTEAFF.

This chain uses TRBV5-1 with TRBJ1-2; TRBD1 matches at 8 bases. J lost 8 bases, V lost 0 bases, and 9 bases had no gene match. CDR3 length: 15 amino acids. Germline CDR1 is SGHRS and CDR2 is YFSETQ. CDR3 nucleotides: TGCGCCAGCAGCTTGGCTGACAGGGGATTAGACGGCTACACCTTC. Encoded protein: CASSLADRGLDGYTF.

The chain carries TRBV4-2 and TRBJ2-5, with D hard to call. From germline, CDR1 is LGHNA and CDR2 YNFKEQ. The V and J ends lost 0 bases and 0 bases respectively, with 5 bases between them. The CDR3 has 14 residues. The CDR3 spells CASSQEADQETQYF. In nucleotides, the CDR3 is TGTGCCAGCAGCCAAGAGGCAGACCAAGAGACCCAGTACTTC.

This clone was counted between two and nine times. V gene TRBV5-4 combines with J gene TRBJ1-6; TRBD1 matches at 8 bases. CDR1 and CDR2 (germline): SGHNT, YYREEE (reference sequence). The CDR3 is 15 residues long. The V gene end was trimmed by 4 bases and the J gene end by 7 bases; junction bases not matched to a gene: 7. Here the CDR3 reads CASSIGQGLNSPLHF. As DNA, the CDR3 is TGTGCCAGCAGCATAGGACAGGGACTGAATTCACCCCTCCACTTT.

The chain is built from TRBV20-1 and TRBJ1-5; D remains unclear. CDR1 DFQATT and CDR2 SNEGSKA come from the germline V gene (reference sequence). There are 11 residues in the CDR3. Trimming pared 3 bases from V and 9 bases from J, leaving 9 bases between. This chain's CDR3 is CSARGRGPQHF. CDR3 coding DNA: TGCAGTGCTAGGGGGAGAGGGCCCCAGCATTTT.

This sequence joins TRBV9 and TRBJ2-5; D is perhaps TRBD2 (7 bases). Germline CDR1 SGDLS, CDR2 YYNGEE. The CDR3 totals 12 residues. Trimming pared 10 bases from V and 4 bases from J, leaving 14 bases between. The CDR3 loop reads CASEGGGETQYF. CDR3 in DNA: TGTGCCTCCGAGGGGGGGGGAGAGACCCAGTACTTC.

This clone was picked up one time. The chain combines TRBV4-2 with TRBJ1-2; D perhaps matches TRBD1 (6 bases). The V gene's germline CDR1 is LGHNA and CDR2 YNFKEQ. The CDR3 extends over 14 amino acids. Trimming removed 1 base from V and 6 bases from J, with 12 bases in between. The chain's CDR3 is CASSQGGRQDGYTF. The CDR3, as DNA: TGTGCCAGCAGCCAAGGAGGGAGACAGGATGGCTACACCTTC.

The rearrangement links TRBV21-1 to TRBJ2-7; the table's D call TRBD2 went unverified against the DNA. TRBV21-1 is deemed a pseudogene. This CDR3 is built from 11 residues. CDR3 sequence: CASSNSYEQYF. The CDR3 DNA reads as TGTGCCAGCAGCAATTCTTACGAGCAGTACTTC.

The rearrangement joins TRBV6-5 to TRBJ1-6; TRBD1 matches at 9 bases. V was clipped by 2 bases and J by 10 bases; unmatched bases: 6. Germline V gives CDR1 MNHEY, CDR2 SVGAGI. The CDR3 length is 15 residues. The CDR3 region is CASSYDGQGRSPLHF. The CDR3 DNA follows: TGTGCCAGCAGTTACGACGGACAGGGGCGATCACCCCTCCACTTT.